This T cell receptor beta chain was retrieved from a study of T cells after yellow fever vaccination. As for the study in general: Those fractions that held only low numbers of cells were prepared using the SMART-Seq v4 Ultra Low Input RNA kit. Study-wide results and limits: Booster samples showed a return of most primary-vaccination clones (around 96% CD4, approximately 88% CD8).

In making TCR cDNA, 5'RACE template switching added a universal primer site and UMIs to it. Using its own MiXCR run on the 5' RACE reads, TCRdb lists one record per CDR3 protein. The profile shows a few hundred thousand distinct CDR3 sequences, 6% to 8% of them singletons. The CDR3 runs to 16 residues. Germline assignment: CDR1 SGHTA and CDR2 FQGTGA. V lost 2 bases, J lost 7 bases, and 3 bases stayed unmatched. To note about this clonotype: What it binds is not known.

The material sequenced was CD4+ T cells sorted from PBMCs, taken on the day of the yellow fever booster vaccination. The genes are TRBV7-3 and TRBJ2-1, with 15 bases aligning to TRBD2. The receptor's source is a man younger than 40 who received the YFV17D yellow fever vaccine. In DNA, the CDR3 is TGTGCCAGCAGCTTACCAGGGACTAGCGGGGGGAATGAGCAGTTCTTC. It codes for CASSLPGTSGGNEQFF.